These T cell receptor beta chains were read from a single sample in a study of T cell changes during pregnancy in multiple sclerosis. The repertoire was sequenced with immunoSEQ multiplex PCR; TCRdb's copy has only in-frame clones and lacks some. This table has about 100,000 clones, approximately 92% appearing once. The source material was peripheral blood, sampled after pregnancy. These receptors were obtained from a female donor with multiple sclerosis, enrolled in a pregnancy study. CDR3s include the opening cysteine and the closing phenylalanine or tryptophan. The order of the fields is V gene, clone size, D gene, CDR3 length, J gene, CDR3 DNA, CDR3 protein. A D gene is named only where the DNA matches it firmly. Clone sizes are given selectively: once, few, many, or a class where the clone is expanded.

V: TRBV28
size: NA
D: TRBD1
length: 16
J: TRBJ1-2
DNA: TGTGCCAGCAGTCCACGACAGGGGAGAGCTAACTATGGCTACACCTTC
CDR3: CASSPRQGRANYGYTF

V: TRBV6-1
size: once
D: TRBD1
length: 15
J: TRBJ1-3
DNA: TGTGCCAGCAGCCGACAGGGGGACTCTGGAAACACCATATATTTT
CDR3: CASSRQGDSGNTIYF

V: TRBV5-4
size: once
D: NA
length: 15
J: TRBJ2-3
DNA: TGTGCCAGCAGCGCGCTACAGGGACGGAGTGATACGCAGTATTTT
CDR3: CASSALQGRSDTQYF

V: TRBV5-1
size: NA
D: NA
length: 14
J: TRBJ1-3
DNA: TGCGCCAGCAGCTTGGAAGGGAGGGGAAACACCATATATTTT
CDR3: CASSLEGRGNTIYF

V: TRBV30
size: NA
D: NA
length: 14
J: TRBJ1-5
DNA: TGTGCCTGGAACCGAGGGGGTAGCAATCAGCCCCAGCATTTT
CDR3: CAWNRGGSNQPQHF

V: TRBV7-8
size: NA
D: TRBD1
length: 15
J: TRBJ1-1
DNA: TGTGCCAGCAGCACGAGACAGGGAGTCGTCTCTGAAGCTTTCTTT
CDR3: CASSTRQGVVSEAFF

V: TRBV7-9
size: NA
D: TRBD2
length: 15
J: TRBJ2-7
DNA: TGTGCCAGCAGCTTATGGCGGGGGGGCCGCTACGAGCAGTACTTC
CDR3: CASSLWRGGRYEQYF

V: TRBV20-1
size: NA
D: NA
length: 11
J: TRBJ2-7
DNA: TGCAGTGCTAGCGTAACCTACGAGCAGTACTTC
CDR3: CSASVTYEQYF

V: TRBV6-5
size: NA
D: TRBD1
length: 12
J: TRBJ1-5
DNA: TGTGCCAGCGGACAGGGTGGAGGGCCCCAGCATTTT
CDR3: CASGQGGGPQHF

V: TRBV4-1
size: once
D: TRBD1
length: 16
J: TRBJ1-4
DNA: TGCGCCAGCAGCCAAGATCAGGGGGCGTATAATGAAAAACTGTTTTTT
CDR3: CASSQDQGAYNEKLFF

V: TRBV28
size: NA
D: NA
length: 15
J: TRBJ2-7
DNA: TGTGCCAGCAGTTTATACGGGAAAGCCTCCTACGAGCAGTACTTC
CDR3: CASSLYGKASYEQYF

V: TRBV6-5
size: NA
D: TRBD2
length: 13
J: TRBJ2-1
DNA: TGTGCCAGCAGACCTAGCGGGAGCTCTGAGCAGTTCTTC
CDR3: CASRPSGSSEQFF

V: TRBV19
size: NA
D: TRBD2
length: 14
J: TRBJ2-7
DNA: TGTGCCAGTAGTCTTACCGGGACTAGCGGCGAGCAGTACTTC
CDR3: CASSLTGTSGEQYF

V: TRBV11-2
size: once
D: NA
length: 12
J: TRBJ2-1
DNA: TGTGCCAGCAGCTTATTGGCTTATGAGCAGTTCTTC
CDR3: CASSLLAYEQFF

V: TRBV7-9
size: NA
D: NA
length: 13
J: TRBJ1-1
DNA: TGTGCCAGCAGCTTACTTATCGGCGGTGAAGCTTTCTTT
CDR3: CASSLLIGGEAFF

V: TRBV5-6
size: NA
D: NA
length: 15
J: TRBJ1-4
DNA: TGTGCCAGCAGCTCTAGTCTACTCGGGGATGAAAAACTGTTTTTT
CDR3: CASSSSLLGDEKLFF

V: TRBV15
size: NA
D: NA
length: 15
J: TRBJ1-5
DNA: TGTGCCACCAGCAGAGGGGGAGGGGCGGGGCAGCCCCAGCATTTT
CDR3: CATSRGGGAGQPQHF

V: TRBV28
size: NA
D: NA
length: 13
J: TRBJ1-2
DNA: TGTGCCAGCGGTTCCGGGACAAGCTATGGCTACACCTTC
CDR3: CASGSGTSYGYTF

V: TRBV9
size: NA
D: NA
length: 16
J: TRBJ1-3
DNA: TGTGCCAGCAGCACAGCACAGGGCATCTCTGGAAACACCATATATTTT
CDR3: CASSTAQGISGNTIYF

V: TRBV30
size: NA
D: NA
length: 17
J: TRBJ2-4
DNA: TGTGCCTGGAGTCGCTCGGGAGTTTCCAGTTGGGGAAACATTCAGTACTTC
CDR3: CAWSRSGVSSWGNIQYF

V: TRBV6-1
size: NA
D: NA
length: 15
J: TRBJ2-7
DNA: TGTGCCAGCAGTGAAATCCTAGAGGACTCCTACGAGCAGTACTTC
CDR3: CASSEILEDSYEQYF

V: TRBV30
size: NA
D: TRBD1
length: 13
J: TRBJ1-2
DNA: TGTGCCTGTCCCCTACAGGGGCCCTATGGCTACACCTTC
CDR3: CACPLQGPYGYTF

V: TRBV6-5
size: NA
D: NA
length: 15
J: TRBJ1-3
DNA: TGTGCCAGCAGTCCGGACATCGGCTGGGGAAACACCATATATTTT
CDR3: CASSPDIGWGNTIYF

V: TRBV30
size: few
D: NA
length: 11
J: TRBJ1-1
DNA: TGTGCCTGGAGAACAGAAGCTGAAGCTTTCTTT
CDR3: CAWRTEAEAFF

V: TRBV7-9
size: NA
D: TRBD2
length: 14
J: TRBJ2-7
DNA: TGTGCCAGCAGCTCGCGGGGGGGCCTCTACGAGCAGTACTTC
CDR3: CASSSRGGLYEQYF

V: TRBV5-6
size: NA
D: TRBD1
length: 14
J: TRBJ1-2
DNA: TGTGCCAGCAGCCAGGGACAGGGGGCTCATGGCTACACCTTC
CDR3: CASSQGQGAHGYTF

V: TRBV6-6
size: NA
D: TRBD1
length: 13
J: TRBJ1-4
DNA: TGTGCCAGCTTAAAGGGGGCTGGTGAAAAACTGTTTTTT
CDR3: CASLKGAGEKLFF

V: TRBV27
size: NA
D: TRBD2
length: 11
J: TRBJ2-7
DNA: TGTGCCAGCAGATCGCGGGGGGAGCAGTACTTC
CDR3: CASRSRGEQYF

V: TRBV11-2
size: NA
D: NA
length: 15
J: TRBJ2-3
DNA: TGTGCCAGCACCAGATGGGTAGGAGACACAGATACGCAGTATTTT
CDR3: CASTRWVGDTDTQYF

V: TRBV30
size: NA
D: TRBD1
length: 15
J: TRBJ1-5
DNA: TGTGCCTGGAGCCTAGGGACAGTCGGGGGTCAGCCCCAGCATTTT
CDR3: CAWSLGTVGGQPQHF

V: TRBV15
size: NA
D: NA
length: 16
J: TRBJ1-4
DNA: TGTGCCACCAGCGGAGGGGAGGGCAGGGGAGATGAAAAACTGTTTTTT
CDR3: CATSGGEGRGDEKLFF

V: TRBV6-6
size: NA
D: NA
length: 15
J: TRBJ2-7
DNA: TGTGCCAGCAGTTACTCCCAAGTCGGTCGGAGCGAGCAGTACTTC
CDR3: CASSYSQVGRSEQYF

V: TRBV7-3
size: NA
D: TRBD2
length: 17
J: TRBJ2-1
DNA: TGTGCCAGCAGCTTAGGAAGTGGCGGACTAGATTTGGGTGAGCAGTTCTTC
CDR3: CASSLGSGGLDLGEQFF

V: TRBV14
size: NA
D: NA
length: 16
J: TRBJ1-2
DNA: TGTGCCAGCAGCCAACGAGGAGGAAATCTGGGCTATGGCTACACCTTC
CDR3: CASSQRGGNLGYGYTF

V: TRBV5-4
size: NA
D: NA
length: 14
J: TRBJ2-7
DNA: TGTGCCAGCGGAGAGCATATACAGGGCAGCGAGCAGTACTTC
CDR3: CASGEHIQGSEQYF

V: TRBV9
size: NA
D: TRBD1
length: 16
J: TRBJ2-1
DNA: TGTGCCAGCAGCGTAACCTCGGGACAGGGCTACAATGAGCAGTTCTTC
CDR3: CASSVTSGQGYNEQFF

V: TRBV9
size: NA
D: NA
length: 14
J: TRBJ2-7
DNA: TGTGCCAGCAGCGTAGGGTCTGGGGGAGGCGAGCAGTACTTC
CDR3: CASSVGSGGGEQYF

V: TRBV5-4
size: NA
D: NA
length: 13
J: TRBJ2-7
DNA: TGTGCCAGCAGCGTCGACGGGTACTACGAGCAGTACTTC
CDR3: CASSVDGYYEQYF

V: TRBV20-1
size: few
D: TRBD2
length: 11
J: TRBJ2-3
DNA: TGCAGTGCAGCTAGCGGAGATACGCAGTATTTT
CDR3: CSAASGDTQYF

V: TRBV30
size: NA
D: NA
length: 13
J: TRBJ2-5
DNA: TGTGCCTGGGACAGGACAGGAGGGGAGACCCAGTACTTC
CDR3: CAWDRTGGETQYF